These T cell receptor beta chains were read from a single sample in a study of T cell repertoires in cytomegalovirus infection. These receptors have no known antigen. Each CDR3 protein is one row after TCRdb ran MiXCR on the reads. The data contain approximately 260,000 distinct CDR3 sequences, approximately 22% of them singletons. The sequenced sample was cultured PBMCs, obtained from culture after CMV antigen stimulation. All receptors derive from a human donor in good health (CMV status not recorded). Some clones in this sample may be carry-over from other donors' samples. Both conserved end residues are part of each CDR3. Each record gives: D gene, clone size, J gene, V gene, CDR3 protein, CDR3 DNA. D genes are given only for firm matches. Where a row states a size, it is once, few, many or the class of an expanded clone; other rows omit it.

D gene: NA; clone size: once; J gene: TRBJ2-7; V gene: TRBV7-2; CDR3 protein: CASSLEGGIYEQYF; CDR3 DNA: TGTGCCAGCAGCTTAGAAGGGGGGATTTACGAGCAGTACTTC
D gene: NA; clone size: many; J gene: TRBJ2-3; V gene: TRBV12-3/TRBV12-4; CDR3 protein: CASSFLTLGTDTQYF; CDR3 DNA: TGTGCCAGCAGTTTCTTAACGCTCGGGACAGATACGCAGTATTTT
D gene: TRBD1; clone size: few; J gene: TRBJ1-1; V gene: TRBV19; CDR3 protein: CASIRTGTGLNTEAFF; CDR3 DNA: TGTGCCAGTATAAGGACCGGGACAGGGCTGAACACTGAAGCTTTCTTT
D gene: NA; clone size: NA; J gene: TRBJ1-1; V gene: TRBV20-1; CDR3 protein: CSARIGEGTEAFF; CDR3 DNA: TGCAGTGCTAGAATCGGGGAGGGCACTGAAGCTTTCTTT
D gene: NA; clone size: few; J gene: TRBJ1-4; V gene: TRBV7-9; CDR3 protein: CASSSSLWATNEKLFF; CDR3 DNA: TGTGCCAGCAGCTCCTCCCTATGGGCGACTAATGAAAAACTGTTTTTT
D gene: TRBD2; clone size: NA; J gene: TRBJ2-4; V gene: TRBV7-9; CDR3 protein: CASSLSGRRDIQYF; CDR3 DNA: TGTGCCAGCAGCTTAAGCGGGAGAAGGGACATTCAGTACTTC
D gene: TRBD1; clone size: NA; J gene: TRBJ2-3; V gene: TRBV7-7; CDR3 protein: CASSETGGADTQYF; CDR3 DNA: TGTGCCAGCAGCGAGACAGGGGGCGCAGATACGCAGTATTTT
D gene: NA; clone size: NA; J gene: TRBJ1-2; V gene: TRBV6-5; CDR3 protein: CASQGFQGSYYGYTF; CDR3 DNA: TGTGCCAGCCAAGGATTCCAAGGGAGCTACTATGGCTACACCTTC
D gene: NA; clone size: NA; J gene: TRBJ1-1; V gene: TRBV28; CDR3 protein: CASSTLRSVNTEAFF; CDR3 DNA: TGTGCCAGCAGTACCCTCCGCAGCGTGAACACTGAAGCTTTCTTT
D gene: NA; clone size: few; J gene: TRBJ2-5; V gene: TRBV5-4; CDR3 protein: CASSREGGETQYF; CDR3 DNA: TGTGCCAGCAGCAGAGAGGGGGGAGAGACCCAGTACTTC
D gene: NA; clone size: few; J gene: TRBJ2-5; V gene: TRBV14; CDR3 protein: CASSQRAYQETQYF; CDR3 DNA: TGTGCCAGCAGCCAGCGGGCCTACCAAGAGACCCAGTACTTC
D gene: TRBD2; clone size: NA; J gene: TRBJ2-1; V gene: TRBV5-1; CDR3 protein: CASSFTSGRLGLNEQFF; CDR3 DNA: TGCGCCAGCAGCTTTACTAGCGGGAGACTGGGCCTTAATGAGCAGTTCTTC
D gene: NA; clone size: NA; J gene: TRBJ1-2; V gene: TRBV30; CDR3 protein: CAWRTDNYGYTF; CDR3 DNA: TGTGCCTGGAGGACGGATAACTATGGCTACACCTTC
D gene: TRBD2; clone size: many; J gene: TRBJ2-7; V gene: TRBV7-9; CDR3 protein: CASSLGLAGVYEQYF; CDR3 DNA: TGTGCCAGCAGCCTCGGACTAGCGGGGGTTTACGAGCAGTACTTC
D gene: TRBD2; clone size: NA; J gene: TRBJ2-5; V gene: TRBV29-1; CDR3 protein: CSVLTSGSRQETQYF; CDR3 DNA: TGCAGCGTTTTGACTAGCGGGAGTCGCCAAGAGACCCAGTACTTC
D gene: NA; clone size: few; J gene: TRBJ2-1; V gene: TRBV7-7; CDR3 protein: CASSLGTGSSYNEQFF; CDR3 DNA: TGTGCTAGCAGCTTAGGTACCGGGAGCTCCTACAATGAGCAGTTCTTC
D gene: NA; clone size: NA; J gene: TRBJ2-6; V gene: TRBV28; CDR3 protein: CASSSTEIASSGANVLTF; CDR3 DNA: TGTGCCAGCAGTTCGACAGAAATTGCCAGCTCTGGGGCCAACGTCCTGACTTTC
D gene: NA; clone size: many; J gene: TRBJ1-2; V gene: TRBV7-2; CDR3 protein: CASRLDLNVLNYGYTF; CDR3 DNA: TGTGCCAGCAGACTGGACCTTAACGTGCTTAACTATGGCTACACCTTC
D gene: NA; clone size: few; J gene: TRBJ1-2; V gene: TRBV19; CDR3 protein: CASQNSRTRVDGYTF; CDR3 DNA: TGTGCCAGCCAGAATTCGAGGACCAGGGTGGATGGCTACACCTTC
D gene: TRBD1; clone size: few; J gene: TRBJ2-7; V gene: TRBV7-2; CDR3 protein: CASSWGQSYEQYF; CDR3 DNA: TGTGCCAGCAGTTGGGGACAGTCCTACGAGCAGTACTTC
D gene: NA; clone size: many; J gene: TRBJ1-6; V gene: TRBV7-2; CDR3 protein: CASSLSVSIGTFNSPLHF; CDR3 DNA: TGTGCCAGCAGCTTAAGTGTATCGATAGGGACTTTTAATTCACCCCTCCACTTT
D gene: NA; clone size: NA; J gene: TRBJ1-2; V gene: TRBV19; CDR3 protein: CASFSGYGYTF; CDR3 DNA: TGTGCCAGTTTCAGCGGCTATGGCTACACCTTC
D gene: NA; clone size: many; J gene: TRBJ1-3; V gene: TRBV7-2; CDR3 protein: CASSPSPGNTIYF; CDR3 DNA: TGTGCCAGCAGCCCATCGCCTGGAAACACCATATATTTT
D gene: TRBD2; clone size: once; J gene: TRBJ2-1; V gene: TRBV9; CDR3 protein: CASSPRELAGTYNEQFF; CDR3 DNA: TGTGCCAGCAGCCCACGAGAACTAGCGGGTACCTACAATGAGCAGTTCTTC
D gene: NA; clone size: NA; J gene: TRBJ2-2; V gene: TRBV4-3; CDR3 protein: CASSQVVGVNTGELFF; CDR3 DNA: TGCGCCAGCAGCCAAGTGGTCGGAGTAAACACCGGGGAGCTGTTTTTT
D gene: TRBD1; clone size: few; J gene: TRBJ2-1; V gene: TRBV6-2/TRBV6-3; CDR3 protein: CASNWRRTGRLYNEQFF; CDR3 DNA: TGTGCCAGCAATTGGAGAAGGACAGGCCGACTCTACAATGAGCAGTTCTTC
D gene: NA; clone size: NA; J gene: TRBJ1-1; V gene: TRBV5-4; CDR3 protein: CASSGQGRATEAFF; CDR3 DNA: TGTGCCAGCAGCGGGCAGGGTCGTGCGACTGAAGCTTTCTTT
D gene: NA; clone size: NA; J gene: TRBJ1-2; V gene: TRBV4-2; CDR3 protein: CASSQDREGYGYTF; CDR3 DNA: TGTGCCAGCAGCCAAGACAGGGAAGGCTATGGCTACACCTTC
D gene: NA; clone size: few; J gene: TRBJ2-3; V gene: TRBV6-5; CDR3 protein: CASSYFVSSDTQYF; CDR3 DNA: TGTGCCAGCAGTTACTTTGTAAGCTCAGATACGCAGTATTTT
D gene: TRBD2; clone size: many; J gene: TRBJ2-3; V gene: TRBV7-2; CDR3 protein: CASSLATGGADTQYF; CDR3 DNA: TGTGCCAGCAGCTTAGCAACGGGAGGCGCAGATACGCAGTATTTT
D gene: NA; clone size: many; J gene: TRBJ1-6; V gene: TRBV12-3/TRBV12-4; CDR3 protein: CASSLSGNNSPLHF; CDR3 DNA: TGTGCCAGCAGTTTATCTGGTAATAATTCACCCCTCCACTTT
D gene: NA; clone size: many; J gene: TRBJ1-1; V gene: TRBV7-2; CDR3 protein: CASSRRPNTEAFF; CDR3 DNA: TGTGCCAGCAGCCGTCGCCCGAACACTGAAGCTTTCTTT
D gene: NA; clone size: many; J gene: TRBJ1-2; V gene: TRBV6-2/TRBV6-3; CDR3 protein: CASSRGQNGYTF; CDR3 DNA: TGTGCCAGCAGTAGAGGACAGAATGGCTACACCTTC
D gene: TRBD2; clone size: NA; J gene: TRBJ2-5; V gene: TRBV4-2; CDR3 protein: CASSQEVAGDFETQYF; CDR3 DNA: TGTGCCAGCAGCCAAGAAGTAGCGGGAGATTTCGAGACCCAGTACTTC
D gene: TRBD1; clone size: NA; J gene: TRBJ2-7; V gene: TRBV5-6; CDR3 protein: CASRSRAGQGTHEQYF; CDR3 DNA: TGTGCCAGCAGGTCTCGCGCGGGACAGGGGACCCACGAGCAGTACTTC
D gene: TRBD2; clone size: NA; J gene: TRBJ2-2; V gene: TRBV12-5; CDR3 protein: CASGLFGLAGGGELFF; CDR3 DNA: TGTGCTAGTGGTTTGTTTGGACTAGCGGGAGGAGGGGAGCTGTTTTTT
D gene: TRBD1; clone size: NA; J gene: TRBJ1-1; V gene: TRBV7-2; CDR3 protein: CASSLVAGQGRLAFF; CDR3 DNA: TGTGCCAGCAGCTTAGTTGCTGGACAGGGACGATTGGCTTTCTTT
D gene: NA; clone size: many; J gene: TRBJ2-1; V gene: TRBV12-3/TRBV12-4; CDR3 protein: CASRYRGRAGDNEQFF; CDR3 DNA: TGTGCCAGCCGGTATAGGGGGAGGGCCGGGGACAATGAGCAGTTCTTC
D gene: TRBD1; clone size: few; J gene: TRBJ1-2; V gene: TRBV20-1; CDR3 protein: CSARDLEMLQGNYTF; CDR3 DNA: TGCAGTGCTAGAGATCTAGAAATGCTACAGGGGAACTACACCTTC
D gene: NA; clone size: few; J gene: TRBJ2-5; V gene: TRBV20-1; CDR3 protein: CSAKPGPTETQYF; CDR3 DNA: TGCAGTGCTAAACCCGGGCCCACAGAGACCCAGTACTTC
D gene: NA; clone size: NA; J gene: TRBJ2-3; V gene: TRBV28; CDR3 protein: CASSLTAVKWDTQYF; CDR3 DNA: TGTGCCAGCAGTTTAACAGCGGTCAAATGGGATACGCAGTATTTT
D gene: NA; clone size: NA; J gene: TRBJ2-2; V gene: TRBV6-2/TRBV6-3; CDR3 protein: CASSYAGELFF; CDR3 DNA: TGTGCCAGCAGTTATGCCGGGGAGCTGTTTTTT
D gene: TRBD1; clone size: few; J gene: TRBJ1-1; V gene: TRBV18; CDR3 protein: CASSPSRDREAFF; CDR3 DNA: TGTGCCAGCTCACCGAGCCGGGACAGAGAAGCTTTCTTT
D gene: NA; clone size: many; J gene: TRBJ1-4; V gene: TRBV6-1; CDR3 protein: CASSDYHGQSEKLFF; CDR3 DNA: TGTGCCAGCAGTGATTACCACGGACAGTCGGAAAAACTGTTTTTT
D gene: TRBD1; clone size: NA; J gene: TRBJ2-2; V gene: TRBV19; CDR3 protein: CASSTIPGQGGHGELFF; CDR3 DNA: TGTGCCAGTAGCACTATACCGGGACAGGGGGGCCACGGGGAGCTGTTTTTT
D gene: NA; clone size: many; J gene: TRBJ2-1; V gene: TRBV7-2; CDR3 protein: CASSPGSSYNEQFF; CDR3 DNA: TGTGCCAGCAGCCCCGGTAGCTCCTACAATGAGCAGTTCTTC
D gene: TRBD1; clone size: NA; J gene: TRBJ1-2; V gene: TRBV27; CDR3 protein: CASSRGTGYGYTF; CDR3 DNA: TGTGCCAGCAGTCGCGGGACAGGGTATGGCTACACCTTC
D gene: NA; clone size: NA; J gene: TRBJ1-2; V gene: TRBV27; CDR3 protein: CASSETAQATNYGYTF; CDR3 DNA: TGTGCCAGCAGTGAGACAGCGCAGGCGACTAACTATGGCTACACCTTC
D gene: TRBD2; clone size: once; J gene: TRBJ2-1; V gene: TRBV4-1; CDR3 protein: CASSRAGTSGNNEQFF; CDR3 DNA: TGCGCCAGCAGCCGAGCCGGGACTAGCGGGAACAATGAGCAGTTCTTC
D gene: TRBD2; clone size: NA; J gene: TRBJ2-3; V gene: TRBV27; CDR3 protein: CASSFEPGGTDTQYF; CDR3 DNA: TGTGCCAGCAGTTTCGAACCGGGAGGAACAGATACGCAGTATTTT
D gene: TRBD2; clone size: few; J gene: TRBJ2-1; V gene: TRBV6-4; CDR3 protein: CASSVAGASYNEQFF; CDR3 DNA: TGTGCCAGCAGTGTAGCGGGAGCGTCCTACAATGAGCAGTTCTTC
D gene: TRBD1; clone size: NA; J gene: TRBJ1-4; V gene: TRBV11-2; CDR3 protein: CASSLAPLQGRSEKLFF; CDR3 DNA: TGTGCCAGCAGCCTAGCCCCCCTACAGGGGCGTAGTGAAAAACTGTTTTTT
D gene: NA; clone size: many; J gene: TRBJ2-1; V gene: TRBV29-1; CDR3 protein: CSADAGRKYNEQFF; CDR3 DNA: TGCAGCGCCGACGCCGGGCGAAAGTACAATGAGCAGTTCTTC
D gene: TRBD2; clone size: few; J gene: TRBJ2-3; V gene: TRBV12-3/TRBV12-4; CDR3 protein: CASSFLAGDDTQYF; CDR3 DNA: TGTGCCAGCAGTTTTTTAGCGGGAGACGATACGCAGTATTTT
D gene: TRBD1; clone size: NA; J gene: TRBJ2-5; V gene: TRBV19; CDR3 protein: CASSRGQEETQYF; CDR3 DNA: TGTGCCAGTAGTAGGGGACAGGAGGAGACCCAGTACTTC
D gene: NA; clone size: few; J gene: TRBJ2-3; V gene: TRBV11-2; CDR3 protein: CASSPGLHADTQYF; CDR3 DNA: TGTGCCAGCAGCCCCGGTCTTCACGCAGATACGCAGTATTTT